These 25 T cell receptor beta chains came from one sample sequenced in a study of cytomegalovirus exposure and HLA in healthy donors. PCR was performed using 60 Vbeta and 13 Jbeta primers. Here immunoSEQ multiplex PCR was the method, and the copy in TCRdb shows in-frame clones only, minus some. Altogether 180,000 or so clones are present, 75% to 85% being singletons, with the ten largest covering 6.5%. Material for sequencing was PBMCs. These receptors were taken from a woman aged 50 to 65 in good health and CMV-seropositive.

This clone occurred once. This chain joins TRBV7-2 and TRBJ2-1; 7 bases match TRBD2. The V segment lost 4 bases and the J segment 9 bases; nucleotides outside the gene matches: 9. The germline gives CDR1 SGHTA, CDR2 FQGNSA. This CDR3 is 14 amino acids long. The CDR3 DNA reads TGTGCCAGCAGCTCAGGGACTACAAGACTTGAGCAGTTCTTC. It encodes CASSSGTTRLEQFF.

The chain has TRBV7-9 and TRBJ1-6; possibly TRBD1 for D (6 bases). Trimming removed 5 bases from V and 0 bases from J, with 11 bases in between. The germline V gene has CDR1 SEHNR and CDR2 FQNEAQ (reference sequence). The CDR3 loop spans 16 amino acids. Here the CDR3 reads CASSRDIRSYNSPLHF. The DNA of the CDR3 is TGTGCCAGCAGCAGGGACATCCGCTCCTATAATTCACCCCTCCACTTT. The variable domain in full, with the rest retrieved from reference TRBV7-9 and TRBJ1-6, is DTGVSQNPRHKITKRGQNVTFRCDPISEHNRLYWYRQTLGQGPEFLTYFQNEAQLEKSRLLSDRFSAERPKGSFSTLEIQRTEQGDSAMYLCASSRDIRSYNSPLHFGNGTRLTVT.

This chain uses TRBV7-9 with TRBJ2-5, with D perhaps matching TRBD2 (5 bases). Germline assignment: CDR1 SEHNR and CDR2 FQNEAQ (reference sequence). V shed 5 bases and J shed 5 bases, with 15 bases lying between them. This CDR3 is built from 14 residues. The CDR3 protein is CASSRRERGETQYF. DNA of the CDR3: TGTGCCAGCAGCCGCAGAGAGAGAGGGGAGACCCAGTACTTC.

This chain links TRBV23-1 with TRBJ1-2; weak D call: TRBD1 (6 bases). TRBV23-1 is placed among ORFs of uncertain function. This CDR3 is 15 amino acids long. V lost 3 bases and J 4 bases, leaving 15 bases between the germline ends. The CDR3 reads CASSQGIQGSYGYTF. In DNA, the CDR3 is TGCGCCAGCAGTCAGGGGATACAGGGATCCTATGGCTACACCTTC.

The rearrangement uses TRBV2 and TRBJ2-2; 10 bases map to TRBD1. Germline values: CDR1 SNHLY, CDR2 FYNNEI. This CDR3 has 14 residues. V trimming: 9 bases; J trimming: 3 bases; junction bases outside the gene matches: 4. The chain's CDR3 is CASSGTGDTGELFF. CDR3 coding DNA: TGTGCCAGTTCCGGGACAGGGGACACCGGGGAGCTGTTTTTT. Filled out from reference TRBV2 and TRBJ2-2, the complete variable domain reads EPEVTQTPSHQVTQMGQEVILRCVPISNHLYFYWYRQILGQKVEFLVSFYNNEISEKSEIFDDQFSVERPDGSNFTLKIRSTKLEDSAMYFCASSGTGDTGELFFGEGSRLTVL.

The chain recombines TRBV12-1 with TRBJ2-7; the DNA was not compared with TRBD1, the D call given in the table. TRBV12-1 is recorded as a pseudogene. This CDR3 has 15 amino acids. The CDR3 protein is CASSFAPGQSYEQYF. DNA of the CDR3: TGTGCCAGCAGCTTTGCGCCGGGACAGTCCTACGAGCAGTACTTC.

The V call is TRBV7-2, the J call TRBJ2-2; D might be TRBD2 (5 bases). This CDR3 is built from 14 residues. The germline V and J ends were trimmed by 1 base and 6 bases, with 9 bases remaining between them. Germline V gene lookup returns CDR1 SGHTA and CDR2 FQGNSA. Here the CDR3 DNA reads TGTGCCAGCAGCTTAGTAAAACTAGCCGGGGAGCTGTTTTTT. This sequence encodes CASSLVKLAGELFF.

The chain has TRBV28 and TRBJ2-2; the match to TRBD2 covers 7 bases. The length of the CDR3 is 16 residues. After removal of 5 bases from V and 7 bases from J, the junction contained 13 bases not matched to a gene. Germline-derived CDR1 and CDR2 are MDHEN and SYDVKM. The CDR3 here is CASSPRGGGSYGELFF. DNA of the CDR3: TGTGCCAGCAGTCCCCGGGGAGGCGGGAGCTACGGGGAGCTGTTTTTT.

The chain combines TRBV7-2 with TRBJ1-5; D is ambiguous. The CDR3 is 13 residues long. The germline CDR1 and CDR2 sequences are SGHTA and FQGNSA. Trimming removed 6 bases from V and 6 bases from J, with 12 bases in between. The CDR3 DNA reads as TGTGCCAGCAGGCTGGTTTTGGCTCAGCCCCAGCATTTT. The encoded protein is CASRLVLAQPQHF.

Only a few counts were recorded for this clone. The chain is built from TRBV6-5 and TRBJ1-4; 7 bases line up with TRBD1. The CDR3 covers 13 residues. V shed 6 bases and J 4 bases; nucleotides not matched to a gene: 2. CDR1 and CDR2 from the germline V gene are MNHEY and SVGAGI. The CDR3 DNA reads as TGTGCCAGCAGCGACAGGGTTAATGAAAAACTGTTTTTT. Translation gives CASSDRVNEKLFF.

V and J are TRBV19 and TRBJ2-1; 12 bases are shared with TRBD2. The V and J ends lost 10 bases and 5 bases, in that order; junction bases with no gene match: 9. This CDR3 has 15 amino acids. Germline V gene lookup returns CDR1 LNHDA and CDR2 SQIVND (reference sequence). DNA for the CDR3: TGTGCCACCATGAAAGGGACTAGCGGGCACAATGAGCAGTTCTTC. This translates into CATMKGTSGHNEQFF.

V and J are TRBV29-1 and TRBJ2-3, with TRBD2 matching over 7 bases. The CDR3 totals 14 residues. V was clipped by 4 bases and J by 4 bases; unmatched bases: 8. CDR1 is SQVTM and CDR2 is ANQGSEA in the germline V gene. In nucleotides, the CDR3 is TGCAGCGTTGCGGGGGGAGGGCCGGCAGATACGCAGTATTTT. Its protein is CSVAGGGPADTQYF.

The chain has TRBV6-5 and TRBJ2-5, with 7 bases that match TRBD1. J lost 0 bases, V lost 7 bases, and 5 bases had no gene match. Germline V gene sequence: CDR1 MNHEY, CDR2 SVGAGI. The CDR3 is 14 amino acids. CDR3 coding DNA: TGTGCCAGCACCCAAGGGACAGACCAAGAGACCCAGTACTTC. It encodes CASTQGTDQETQYF.

The chain recombines TRBV10-3 with TRBJ2-7; D gene ambiguous. The CDR3 runs to 15 residues. V lost 0 bases to trimming and J lost 12 bases, with 21 bases between them. Germline V gene data show CDR1 as ENHRY and CDR2 as SYGVKD. CDR3: CAISESKFGRHRLYF. In DNA form, the CDR3 reads TGTGCCATCAGTGAGTCGAAGTTTGGCAGGCACCGTCTGTACTTC.

This rearrangement joins TRBV6-1 to TRBJ2-7, with D possibly being TRBD1 (6 bases). With 7 bases removed from V and 0 bases from J, the gap between germline ends came to 13 bases. The CDR3 spans 14 residues. The germline gives CDR1 MNHNS, CDR2 SASEGT. This chain's CDR3 is CASTRGGDSYEQYF. The DNA of the CDR3 is TGTGCCAGCACACGAGGGGGAGACTCCTACGAGCAGTACTTC.

The V and J genes are TRBV15 and TRBJ1-1; 9 bases match TRBD1. The germline V gene has CDR1 LNHNV and CDR2 YYDKDF (reference sequence). Germline trimming cut 0 bases from V and 1 base from J; bases unmatched to any gene: 9. The CDR3 sequence is 18 residues long. The DNA of the CDR3 is TGTGCCACCAGCAGAGAGGAGAGTTCGGGACAGGGGAACACTGAAGCTTTCTTT. It translates to CATSREESSGQGNTEAFF.

This chain connects TRBV5-1 to TRBJ2-3; TRBD2 agrees at 9 bases. The CDR3 has 16 amino acids. V lost 0 bases and J lost 4; bases outside the gene matches: 6. Germline CDR1 reads SGHRS; CDR2 reads YFSETQ. CDR3 region: CASSLDSGSRADTQYF. The CDR3 bases are TGCGCCAGCAGCTTGGATAGCGGGAGTCGGGCAGATACGCAGTATTTT.

The chain has TRBV27 and TRBJ2-1; D might be TRBD1 (6 bases). Deletions cut 2 bases from V and 9 bases from J, with 17 bases between. The CDR3 sequence is 15 residues long. Germline V CDR1 and CDR2: MNHEY, SMNVEV (reference sequence). CDR3 sequence (DNA): TGTGCCAGCAGTTTAAAGCAAGGGGGTCGGGGTGAGCAGTTCTTC. This translates into CASSLKQGGRGEQFF.

This chain uses TRBV18 with TRBJ2-1, with D perhaps TRBD1 (5 bases). From germline, CDR1 is KGHSH and CDR2 LQKENI. V lost 2 bases and J 0 bases, leaving 8 bases between the germline ends. CDR3 size: 15 residues. CDR3 sequence reads: CASSPFDSSYNEQFF. CDR3 coding DNA: TGTGCCAGCTCACCATTCGACAGCTCCTACAATGAGCAGTTCTTC. The entire variable domain, with the rest obtained from reference TRBV18 and TRBJ2-1, is as follows: NAGVMQNPRHLVRRRGQEARLRCSPMKGHSHVYWYRQLPEEGLKFMVYLQKENIIDESGMPKERFSAEFPKEGPSILRIQQVVRGDSAAYFCASSPFDSSYNEQFFGPGTRLTVL.

This clone appeared a few times. The CDR3 here is CASSLRTSGSNTDTQYF. CDR3 nucleotides: TGTGCCAGCAGCTTACGAACTAGCGGGAGTAACACAGATACGCAGTATTTT. The chain recombines TRBV11-3 with TRBJ2-3, with 11 bases lining up with TRBD2. This CDR3 has 17 residues. Germline loops: CDR1 SGHNT, CDR2 YENEEA. Trimming at V came to 2 bases and at J to 2 bases, leaving 6 bases not matched to a gene.

The chain links TRBV27 to TRBJ1-3; D gene unclear. This CDR3 comprises 14 residues. V was shortened by 2 bases and J by 4 bases, with 9 bases between the two germline ends. Germline V gene sequence: CDR1 MNHEY, CDR2 SMNVEV (reference sequence). CDR3 nucleotides: TGTGCCAGCAGTTTAACCGGGTCAGGAAACACCATATATTTT. Its translation is CASSLTGSGNTIYF.

Only a few counts were recorded for this clone. V is TRBV5-6 and J is TRBJ2-7, with D possibly matching TRBD1 (6 bases). This CDR3 region has 13 residues. Deletions cut 4 bases from V and 1 base from J, with 9 bases between. In germline, CDR1 is SGHDT, CDR2 YYEEEE. The CDR3 spells CASSRTVSYEQYF. In nucleotides, the CDR3 is TGTGCCAGCAGCCGGACAGTTTCCTACGAGCAGTACTTC.

This clone was observed a handful of times. V gene TRBV19 combines with J gene TRBJ1-2; 7 nucleotides agree with TRBD1. This CDR3 is 14 amino acids long. CDR1 is LNHDA and CDR2 is SQIVND in the germline V gene (reference sequence). Trimming cost V 3 bases and J 4 bases; bases outside gene matches: 5. CDR3: CASSISRTGYGYTF. In nucleotides, the CDR3 is TGTGCCAGTAGTATCTCCCGGACAGGCTATGGCTACACCTTC.

This chain links TRBV28 with TRBJ1-1, with TRBD1 as a possible D gene (6 bases). Looked up from germline, CDR1 is MDHEN and CDR2 is SYDVKM. This CDR3 has 16 residues. Trimming removed 4 bases from V and 1 base from J, with 16 bases in between. The DNA for the CDR3 is TGTGCCAGCAGTTACCCGACAGGAAGATCGAACACTGAAGCTTTCTTT. Its translation: CASSYPTGRSNTEAFF. Full variable domain (rest looked up from reference TRBV28 and TRBJ1-1): DVKVTQSSRYLVKRTGEKVFLECVQDMDHENMFWYRQDPGLGLRLIYFSYDVKMKEKGDIPEGYSVSREKKERFSLILESASTNQTSMYLCASSYPTGRSNTEAFFGQGTRLTVV.

This chain joins TRBV4-1 and TRBJ1-2; tentative D call: TRBD1 (6 bases). The CDR3 totals 16 residues. Germline-derived CDR1 and CDR2 are MGHRA and YSYEKL. V lost 4 bases and J lost 4, with 19 bases in between. CDR3 protein: CASSPLGQRVGYGYTF. In nucleotides, the CDR3 is TGCGCCAGCAGCCCCCTTGGACAGAGAGTCGGCTATGGCTACACCTTC.